The clone carrying this T cell receptor beta chain has just a few counts. Its antigen is as yet unknown. The CDR3 loop spans 17 amino acids. Germline assignment: CDR1 MDHEN and CDR2 SYDVKM. Trimming took off 2 bases at V and 3 bases at J, with 20 bases between the two ends. The source of the sample is a study of blood T cells in healthy people across ages. General study findings and limits: Observed TCR beta diversity per million T cells went down as age went up. This fall followed a roughly linear course with age.

A second PCR, run for roughly 7 to 11 cycles, used a sample-barcoded 5' primer plus a J-beta primer mix. TCRdb ran MiXCR on the 5' RACE reads and lists one entry per CDR3 protein. Of almost 550,000 distinct CDR3 sequences listed, less than 25% are singletons. These same records also appear under a second study, on T cells of mothers and their children. That study reports: Second-round PCR products received sample barcodes and 2-4 random nucleotides from the M1S primer. Detection of persistent microchimeric T cell clones did not occur.

V is TRBV28 and J is TRBJ2-7, with TRBD2 as a possible D gene (6 bases). This TCR derives from a boy younger than 18 in good health. Sequencing was performed on blood. The CDR3 sequence: CASSLNTGSFGDYEQYF. The CDR3 nucleotides are TGTGCCAGCAGTTTAAATACCGGGAGTTTTGGGGACTACGAGCAGTACTTC.